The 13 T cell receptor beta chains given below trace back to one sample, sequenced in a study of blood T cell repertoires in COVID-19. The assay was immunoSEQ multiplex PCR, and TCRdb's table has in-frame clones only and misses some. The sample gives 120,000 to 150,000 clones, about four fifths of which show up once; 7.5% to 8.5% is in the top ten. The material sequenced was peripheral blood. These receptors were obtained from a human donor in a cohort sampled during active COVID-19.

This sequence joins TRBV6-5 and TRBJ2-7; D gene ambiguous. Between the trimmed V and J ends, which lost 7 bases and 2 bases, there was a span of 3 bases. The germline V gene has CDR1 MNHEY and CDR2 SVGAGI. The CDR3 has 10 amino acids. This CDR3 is CASNTYEQYF. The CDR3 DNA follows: TGTGCCAGCAATACCTACGAGCAGTACTTC.

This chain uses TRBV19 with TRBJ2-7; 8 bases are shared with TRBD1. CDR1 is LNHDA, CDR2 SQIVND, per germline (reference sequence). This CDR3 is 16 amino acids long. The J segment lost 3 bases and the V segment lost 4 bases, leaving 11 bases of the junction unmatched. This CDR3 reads CASSTGQGGFVYEQYF. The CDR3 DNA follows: TGTGCCAGTAGTACCGGACAGGGAGGTTTCGTCTACGAGCAGTACTTC.

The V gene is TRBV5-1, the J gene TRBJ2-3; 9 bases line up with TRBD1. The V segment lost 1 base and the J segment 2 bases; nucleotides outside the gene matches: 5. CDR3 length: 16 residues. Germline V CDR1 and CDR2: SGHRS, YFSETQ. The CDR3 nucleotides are TGCGCCAGCAGCTTGAAGACAGGGGGACTCACAGATACGCAGTATTTT. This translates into CASSLKTGGLTDTQYF.

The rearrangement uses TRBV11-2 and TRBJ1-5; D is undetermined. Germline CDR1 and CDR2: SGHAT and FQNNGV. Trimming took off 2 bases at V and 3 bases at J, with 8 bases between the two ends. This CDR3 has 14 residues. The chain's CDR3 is CASSLTQSNQPQHF. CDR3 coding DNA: TGTGCCAGCAGCTTAACACAGTCCAATCAGCCCCAGCATTTT.

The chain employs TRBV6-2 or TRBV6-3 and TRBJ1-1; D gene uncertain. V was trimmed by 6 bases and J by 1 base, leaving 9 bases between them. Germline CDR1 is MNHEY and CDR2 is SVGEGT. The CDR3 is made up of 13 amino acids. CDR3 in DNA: TGTGCCAGCAGCGAAAACTCGAACACTGAAGCTTTCTTT. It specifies CASSENSNTEAFF.

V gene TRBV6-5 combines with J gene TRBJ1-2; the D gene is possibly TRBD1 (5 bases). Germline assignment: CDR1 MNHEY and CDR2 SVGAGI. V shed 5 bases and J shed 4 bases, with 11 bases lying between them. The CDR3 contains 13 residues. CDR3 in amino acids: CASSRDWGYGYTF. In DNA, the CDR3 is TGTGCCAGCAGTAGGGACTGGGGCTATGGCTACACCTTC.

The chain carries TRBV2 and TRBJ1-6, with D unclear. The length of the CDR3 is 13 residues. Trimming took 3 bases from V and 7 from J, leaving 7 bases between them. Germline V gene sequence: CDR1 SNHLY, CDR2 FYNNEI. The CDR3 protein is CASSETENSPLHF. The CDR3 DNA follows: TGTGCCAGCAGTGAGACGGAGAATTCACCCCTCCACTTT.

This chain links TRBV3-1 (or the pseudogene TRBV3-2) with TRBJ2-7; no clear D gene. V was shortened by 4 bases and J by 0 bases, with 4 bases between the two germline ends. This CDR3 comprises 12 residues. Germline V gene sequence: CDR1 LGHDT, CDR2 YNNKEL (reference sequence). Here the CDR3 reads CASSPHSYEQYF. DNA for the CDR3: TGTGCCAGCAGCCCCCACTCCTACGAGCAGTACTTC.

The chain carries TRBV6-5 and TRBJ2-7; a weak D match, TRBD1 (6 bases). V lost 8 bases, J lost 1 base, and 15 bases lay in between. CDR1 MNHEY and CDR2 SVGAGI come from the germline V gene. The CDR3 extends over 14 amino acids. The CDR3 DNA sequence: TGTGCCAGCGAGGAAACAGGGACATCCTACGAGCAGTACTTC. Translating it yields CASEETGTSYEQYF.

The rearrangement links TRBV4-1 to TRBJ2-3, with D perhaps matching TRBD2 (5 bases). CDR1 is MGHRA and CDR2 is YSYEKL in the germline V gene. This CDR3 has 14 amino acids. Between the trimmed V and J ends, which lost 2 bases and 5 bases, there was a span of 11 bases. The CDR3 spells CASSQFGVRDTQYF. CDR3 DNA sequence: TGCGCCAGCAGCCAATTCGGGGTTAGAGATACGCAGTATTTT.

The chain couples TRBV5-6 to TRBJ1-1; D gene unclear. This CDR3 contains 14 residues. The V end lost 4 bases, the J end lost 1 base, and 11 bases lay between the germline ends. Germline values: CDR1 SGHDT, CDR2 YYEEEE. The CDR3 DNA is TGTGCCAGCAGCCCTGGAGGGCCGAACACTGAAGCTTTCTTT. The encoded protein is CASSPGGPNTEAFF.

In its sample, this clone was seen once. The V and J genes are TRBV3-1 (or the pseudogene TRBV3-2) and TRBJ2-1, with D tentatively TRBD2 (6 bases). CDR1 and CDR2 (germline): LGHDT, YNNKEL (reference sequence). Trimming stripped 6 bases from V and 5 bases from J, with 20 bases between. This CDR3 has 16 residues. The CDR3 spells CASSYRWGDGNNEQFF. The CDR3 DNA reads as TGTGCCAGCAGTTATAGGTGGGGGGATGGTAACAATGAGCAGTTCTTC.

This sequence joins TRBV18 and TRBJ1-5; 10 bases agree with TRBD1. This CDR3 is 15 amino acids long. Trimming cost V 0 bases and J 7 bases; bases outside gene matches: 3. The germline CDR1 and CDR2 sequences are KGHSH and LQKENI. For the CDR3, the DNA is TGTGCCAGCTCACCACCGGGACAGGGGCAACAGCCCCAGCATTTT. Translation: CASSPPGQGQQPQHF. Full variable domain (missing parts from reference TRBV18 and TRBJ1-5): NAGVMQNPRHLVRRRGQEARLRCSPMKGHSHVYWYRQLPEEGLKFMVYLQKENIIDESGMPKERFSAEFPKEGPSILRIQQVVRGDSAAYFCASSPPGQGQQPQHFGDGTRLSIL.